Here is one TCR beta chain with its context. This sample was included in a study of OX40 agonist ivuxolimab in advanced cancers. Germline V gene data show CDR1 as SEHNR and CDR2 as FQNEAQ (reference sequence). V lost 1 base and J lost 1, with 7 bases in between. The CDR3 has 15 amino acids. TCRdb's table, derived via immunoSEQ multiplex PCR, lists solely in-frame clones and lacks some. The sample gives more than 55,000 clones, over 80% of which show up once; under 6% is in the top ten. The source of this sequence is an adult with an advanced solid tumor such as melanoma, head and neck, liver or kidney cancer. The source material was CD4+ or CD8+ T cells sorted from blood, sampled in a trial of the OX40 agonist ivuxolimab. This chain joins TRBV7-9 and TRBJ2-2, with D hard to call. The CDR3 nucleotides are TGTGCCAGCAGCTTAGAGCTGGGGAACACCGGGGAGCTGTTTTTT. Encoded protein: CASSLELGNTGELFF.